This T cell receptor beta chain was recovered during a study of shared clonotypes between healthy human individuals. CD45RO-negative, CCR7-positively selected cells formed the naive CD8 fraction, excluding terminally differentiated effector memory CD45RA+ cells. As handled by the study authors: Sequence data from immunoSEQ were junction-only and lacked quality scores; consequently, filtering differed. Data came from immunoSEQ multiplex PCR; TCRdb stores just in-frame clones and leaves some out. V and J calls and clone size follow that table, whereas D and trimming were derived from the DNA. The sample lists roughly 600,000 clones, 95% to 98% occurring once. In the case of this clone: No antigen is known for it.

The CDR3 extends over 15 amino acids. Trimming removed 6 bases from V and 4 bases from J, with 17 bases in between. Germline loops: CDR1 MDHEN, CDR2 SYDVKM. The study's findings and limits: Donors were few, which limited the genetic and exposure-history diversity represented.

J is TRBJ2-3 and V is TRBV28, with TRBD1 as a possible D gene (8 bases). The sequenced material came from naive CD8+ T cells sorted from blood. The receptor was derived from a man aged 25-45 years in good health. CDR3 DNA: TGTGCCAGCAGCTCAAGACAGGGGAGGGCAGATACGCAGTATTTT. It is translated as CASSSRQGRADTQYF.